One and the same sample provided the 16 T cell receptor beta chains below, sequenced in a study of vaccination effects on CD4 cells after COVID-19. Using immunoSEQ multiplex PCR, the repertoire was profiled, and TCRdb retains in-frame clones only, with some absent. In the table there are tens of thousands of clones, around 74% of which are singletons. These receptors have no identified antigens. Ahead of sequencing, the ViraFEST assay grew antigen-specific CD4+ T cells using viral peptide pools. Scientists isolated CD4+ T cells after a roughly nine-day culture period ended. Two doses of either BNT162b2 or mRNA-1273 were given to each participant. Here the sequenced sample was CD4+ T cells from PBMCs cultured with HCoV-229E spike peptides, taken after COVID-19 vaccination. The receptor set was obtained from a human donor who received a COVID-19 vaccine.

The rearrangement links TRBV7-2 to TRBJ2-3; TRBD2 might be the D (5 bases). This CDR3 is built from 14 residues. The V end lost 2 bases, the J end lost 1 base, and 7 bases lay between the germline ends. Germline values: CDR1 SGHTA, CDR2 FQGNSA. The DNA of the CDR3 is TGTGCCAGCAGCTTACAAGCGGGCACAGATACGCAGTATTTT. Translated: CASSLQAGTDTQYF.

This clone came up once. The chain joins TRBV29-1 to TRBJ1-2; perhaps TRBD1 as D (6 bases). The CDR3 runs to 14 residues. Trimming left V 3 bases short and J 0 bases short, with 11 bases between. CDR1 and CDR2 from the germline V gene are SQVTM and ANQGSEA. The CDR3 protein is CSVDRQETNYGYTF. The CDR3 DNA reads as TGCAGCGTTGACCGACAGGAGACTAACTATGGCTACACCTTC.

The rearrangement joins TRBV24-1 to TRBJ1-5; the D gene is possibly TRBD1 (5 bases). The CDR3 loop spans 12 amino acids. Deletions cut 7 bases from V and 7 bases from J, with 10 bases between. The V gene's germline CDR1 is KGHDR and CDR2 SFDVKD. CDR3: CATSQGGQPQHF. The CDR3 region has the DNA TGTGCCACCAGCCAGGGTGGACAGCCCCAGCATTTT.

This chain links TRBV24-1 with TRBJ2-1; D might be TRBD2 (5 bases). V dropped 2 bases and J dropped 8 bases, with 12 bases sitting between them. CDR1 is KGHDR, CDR2 SFDVKD, per germline. This CDR3 region has 14 residues. The CDR3 sequence: CATSDSTSTHEQFF. CDR3 sequence (DNA): TGTGCCACCAGTGATTCAACTAGTACCCATGAGCAGTTCTTC.

This sequence joins TRBV14 and TRBJ2-3, with D uncertain. The germline V and J ends were trimmed by 3 bases and 0 bases, with 4 bases remaining between them. The germline gives CDR1 SGHDN, CDR2 FVKESK. This CDR3 has 13 amino acids. CDR3 DNA: TGTGCCAGCAGCCAGGACAGCACAGATACGCAGTATTTT. It yields the protein CASSQDSTDTQYF.

This sequence joins TRBV18 and TRBJ2-5, with D possibly matching TRBD2 (6 bases). The germline V gene encodes CDR1 KGHSH and CDR2 LQKENI. The CDR3 loop spans 14 amino acids. V was clipped by 6 bases and J by 1 base, with 12 bases between them. Here the CDR3 DNA reads TGTGCCAGCTCTCGGGACGGGGGCCAAGAGACCCAGTACTTC. Translating gives CASSRDGGQETQYF.

This chain uses TRBV28 with TRBJ2-7; 10 bases agree with TRBD1. Trimming at V came to 5 bases and at J to 1 base, leaving 5 bases not matched to a gene. From germline, CDR1 is MDHEN and CDR2 SYDVKM. The CDR3 covers 15 residues. DNA of the CDR3: TGTGCCAGCAGTGCACGGACAGGGGGGTCCTACGAGCAGTACGTC. Translating it yields CASSARTGGSYEQYV.

The rearrangement links TRBV12-3 or TRBV12-4 to TRBJ1-6; D is ambiguous. CDR3 length equals 13 residues. Trimming took 5 bases from V and 6 from J, leaving 8 bases between them. CDR3 in DNA: TGTGCCAGCAGTATGATCGTTAATTCACCCCTCCACTTT. Protein sequence: CASSMIVNSPLHF.

V usage is TRBV19 and J usage is TRBJ2-2, with D perhaps matching TRBD1 or TRBD2 (5 bases each). The CDR3 length is 14 residues. Germline CDR1 is LNHDA and CDR2 is SQIVND (reference sequence). V was cut by 3 bases and J by 4 bases, with 9 bases left in between. CDR3 sequence reads: CASSILGTTGELFF. The CDR3 coding sequence is TGTGCCAGTAGTATTCTGGGGACCACCGGGGAGCTGTTTTTT.

The rearrangement joins TRBV5-8 to TRBJ2-7; perhaps TRBD1 as D (6 bases). CDR1 SGHTS and CDR2 YDEGEE come from the germline V gene. Trimming removed 5 bases from V and 4 bases from J, with 19 bases in between. The CDR3 totals 15 residues. In nucleotides, the CDR3 is TGTGCCAGCAGGGATTATCGGACAGCAACTTACGAGCAGTACGTC. It yields the protein CASRDYRTATYEQYV.

The V gene is TRBV4-1, the J gene TRBJ1-1, with D perhaps matching TRBD1 (5 bases). In germline, CDR1 is MGHRA, CDR2 YSYEKL. V was trimmed by 1 base and J by 8 bases, leaving 17 bases between them. The CDR3 consists of 15 residues. The CDR3 DNA sequence: TGCGCCAGCAGCCAAGGGATCAGGGTAGCGATCGAAGCTTTCTTT. It translates to CASSQGIRVAIEAFF.

The chain employs TRBV6-5 and TRBJ1-2, with a possible D match to TRBD1 (5 bases). Germline V lookup: CDR1 MNHEY, CDR2 SVGAGI. The V and J ends lost 2 bases and 6 bases respectively, with 10 bases between them. The CDR3 spans 13 residues. In nucleotides, the CDR3 is TGTGCCAGCAGTTACGGCCCCAGGGATGGCTACACCTTC. It encodes CASSYGPRDGYTF.

For the CDR3, the DNA is TGCGCCAGCGGTCCGGCTCAGCGGCCAGATTACAATGAGCAGTTCTTC. This sequence encodes CASGPAQRPDYNEQFF. The gene calls are TRBV5-1 and TRBJ2-1, with a possible D match to TRBD2 (5 bases). V lost 7 bases, J lost 4 bases, and 21 bases lay in between. Germline-derived CDR1 and CDR2 are SGHRS and YFSETQ. The CDR3 spans 16 residues.

As regards this clone: Within the sample, other DNA sequences also encode this same CDR3. This chain joins TRBV6-5 and TRBJ1-3, with D perhaps matching TRBD1 (6 bases). Per the germline V gene, CDR1 is MNHEY and CDR2 is SVGAGI. The CDR3 totals 12 residues. The germline V and J ends were trimmed by 6 bases and 4 bases, with 7 bases remaining between them. The CDR3 nucleotides are TGTGCCAGCAGGGACAGAGGAAACACCATATATTTT. As protein: CASRDRGNTIYF.

The V gene is TRBV6-5, the J gene TRBJ2-1, with 9 bases fitting TRBD1. Germline-derived CDR1 and CDR2 are MNHEY and SVGAGI. CDR3 length: 15 amino acids. The V segment lost 5 bases and the J segment 6 bases; nucleotides outside the gene matches: 8. As DNA, the CDR3 is TGTGCCAGCAGTAGGGAGGGACAGGGAGGCAATGAGCAGTTCTTC. It codes for CASSREGQGGNEQFF.

The chain links TRBV5-5 to TRBJ1-1; D may be TRBD1 (6 bases). This CDR3 spans 15 amino acids. Per the germline V gene, CDR1 is SGHKS and CDR2 is YYEKEE (reference sequence). V was shortened by 4 bases and J by 2 bases, with 15 bases between the two germline ends. CDR3 nucleotide sequence: TGTGCCAGCAGCCCTGTACAGGGTACCAACACTGAAGCTTTCTTT. Protein product: CASSPVQGTNTEAFF.